Sequencing of this T cell receptor (beta chain) was carried out in a study of early T cells in non-severe SARS-CoV-2 infection. In TCRdb, the 5' RACE reads were re-called with MiXCR into one record per CDR3 protein. This table has 75,000 to 90,000 distinct CDR3 sequences, 8% to 13% appearing once. CDR3 size: 13 residues. V lost 4 bases, J lost 2 bases, and 8 bases lay in between. CDR1 and CDR2 (germline): MNHEY, SMNVEV (reference sequence). Many counts were recorded for this clonotype. The gene calls are TRBV27 and TRBJ2-5, with unresolved D. The TCR originated in an adult who was a healthcare worker with PCR-confirmed SARS-CoV-2 infection or an uninfected control (not recorded which). This material consisted of whole blood, taken at baseline. CDR3 sequence: CASSYRKQETQYF. The DNA of the CDR3 is TGTGCCAGCAGTTACCGAAAACAAGAGACCCAGTACTTC.